The 2 T cell receptor beta chains reported below all come from one sample, sequenced in a study of neurological immune-mediated disorders. TCRdb redid the calling of the 5' RACE reads with MiXCR, one entry per CDR3 protein. Of about 66,000 distinct CDR3 sequences listed, around 5.2% were seen once; the top ten hold approximately 2.6%. Material for sequencing was PBMCs. These receptor sequences come from a woman aged 30 to 39 with multiple sclerosis.

This clonotype was seen at least ten times. The V call is TRBV9, the J call TRBJ2-7; 7 nucleotides line up with TRBD1. CDR1 is SGDLS, CDR2 YYNGEE, per germline. Trimming took 0 bases from V and 2 from J; bases not matched to a gene: 8. The CDR3 sequence is 16 residues long. CDR3 coding DNA: TGTGCCAGCAGCGTAGGTTTCCCGGGACAGCCCTACGAGCAGTACTTC. Translating gives CASSVGFPGQPYEQYF. Filled out from reference TRBV9 and TRBJ2-7, the complete variable domain reads DSGVTQTPKHLITATGQRVTLRCSPRSGDLSVYWYQQSLDQGLQFLIQYYNGEERAKGNILERFSAQQFPDLHSELNLSSLELGDSALYFCASSVGFPGQPYEQYFGPGTRLTVT.

The rearrangement links TRBV20-1 to TRBJ2-7, with D possibly matching TRBD2 (5 bases). This CDR3 is 13 amino acids long. Per the germline V gene, CDR1 is DFQATT and CDR2 is SNEGSKA (reference sequence). The germline V and J ends were trimmed by 6 bases and 5 bases, with 17 bases remaining between them. The CDR3 sequence: CSARTAGGHEQYF. In nucleotides, the CDR3 is TGCAGTGCCAGAACCGCCGGCGGGCACGAGCAGTACTTC.